The 28 T cell receptor beta chains presented below share a single source sample, sequenced in a study of T cells in Graves' hyperthyroidism and ophthalmopathy. The source material, RNA transcripts, was used to amplify TCR beta CDR3 regions. TCR CDR3 underwent first-round RT-PCR with the HTBI primer set. Via MiXCR, TCRdb re-called the multiplex PCR reads, giving one row per CDR3 protein. The data contain 750,000 to 950,000 distinct CDR3 sequences, approximately 40% of them singletons. The sequenced sample consisted of blood. The receptors shown here come from a man between 18 and 35 years old with Graves' hyperthyroidism.

This clonotype has more than one count but fewer than ten. The V gene is TRBV2, the J gene TRBJ1-3; 10 nucleotides agree with TRBD1. Germline V lookup: CDR1 SNHLY, CDR2 FYNNEI. Trimming removed 8 bases from V and 8 bases from J; junction bases left unmatched: 6. The CDR3 is 13 residues long. CDR3 region: CASAGQGVDTIYF. The DNA of the CDR3 is TGTGCCAGCGCCGGACAGGGGGTCGACACCATATATTTT.

Points on this clonotype: Here the CDR3 omits its conserved ending phenylalanine or tryptophan, so a read error is the likely source. It is unclear where the CDR3 begins or ends on the DNA, so no DNA is shown, and the CDR3 is as TCRdb lists it. V gene TRBV5-1 combines with J gene TRBJ1-3. The CDR3 has 12 amino acids, counting both end residues. CDR1 is SGHRS, CDR2 YFSETQ, per germline. This CDR3 reads CASSPSGSGIIT.

This clonotype was recorded at least ten times. The rearrangement links TRBV5-1 to TRBJ1-1; the D gene is possibly TRBD1 (6 bases). This CDR3 has 16 amino acids. CDR1 is SGHRS, CDR2 YFSETQ, per germline. V was shortened by 0 bases and J by 1 base, with 13 bases between the two germline ends. The CDR3 loop is CASSLAPGAPNTEAFF. The CDR3 nucleotides are TGCGCCAGCAGCTTGGCCCCAGGGGCCCCGAACACTGAAGCTTTCTTT.

On this clonotype: One junction end does not reproduce the germline sequence, and a read error may be involved. This chain connects TRBV5-1 to TRBJ2-7; D unresolved. Germline CDR1 SGHRS, CDR2 YFSETQ. CDR3 size: 11 residues. The DNA of the CDR3 is TGCGCCAGCAGCGCTTCCTGCGAGCAGTACTTC. It encodes CASSASCEQYF.

This clonotype was counted only a few times. The V call is TRBV11-3, the J call TRBJ1-2, with D unresolved. The V gene's germline CDR1 is SGHNT and CDR2 YENEEA. CDR3 length equals 14 residues. Trimming left V 3 bases short and J 1 base short, with 9 bases between. CDR3 protein: CASSLWGVNYGYTF. The CDR3 region has the DNA TGTGCCAGCAGCTTGTGGGGAGTTAACTATGGCTACACCTTC.

As to this clonotype: Compared with germline, one end of the junction differs, possibly owing to a read error. This chain uses TRBV10-2 with TRBJ1-1; possibly TRBD1 for D (6 bases). This CDR3 contains 15 residues. Germline CDR1 WSHSY, CDR2 SAAADI. CDR3 sequence: CASSPGQPGTTEAFF. CDR3 bases: TGTGCCAGCTCACCTGGACAGCCCGGGACAACTGAAGCTTTCTTT.

This clonotype was picked up many times. V is TRBV10-2 and J is TRBJ2-7; 9 bases are shared with TRBD2. CDR3 size: 13 residues. CDR1 is WSHSY and CDR2 is SAAADI in the germline V gene. V lost 6 bases and J lost 4; bases outside the gene matches: 4. The DNA of the CDR3 is TGCGCCAGCAGCCGACTAGCGGATTACGAGCAGTACTTC. Protein: CASSRLADYEQYF.

This clonotype was recorded at least ten times. The chain links TRBV15 to TRBJ2-5; the D is unclear. Trimming removed 8 bases at V and 3 bases at J, with 13 bases between. Germline CDR1 reads LNHNV; CDR2 reads YYDKDF (reference sequence). This CDR3 contains 13 residues. The CDR3 reads CATGNGVKETQYF. As DNA, the CDR3 is TGTGCCACCGGTAATGGGGTGAAAGAGACCCAGTACTTC. The variable domain in full, completed from reference TRBV15 and TRBJ2-5, reads DAMVIQNPRYQVTQFGKPVTLSCSQTLNHNVMYWYQQKSSQAPKLLFHYYDKDFNNEADTPDNFQSRRPNTSFCFLDIRSPGLGDTAMYLCATGNGVKETQYFGPGTRLLVL.

As regards this clonotype: One base away lies a much larger clone, so this may be a sequencing read error. The chain carries TRBV7-8 and TRBJ2-7; 7 positions match TRBD1. Looked up from germline, CDR1 is SGHVS and CDR2 is FQNEAQ. The CDR3 consists of 16 residues. V lost 5 bases and J lost 5; bases outside the gene matches: 15. CDR3 amino acids: CASSPLFGTVRHEQYF. CDR3 DNA sequence: TGTGCCAGCAGCCCCCTTTTCGGGACAGTGCGTCACGAGCAGTACTTC.

This clonotype showed up many times. The chain is built from TRBV15 and TRBJ1-4, with TRBD1 as a possible D gene (5 bases). Deletions cut 8 bases from V and 6 bases from J, with 16 bases between. The CDR3 consists of 14 residues. Per the germline V gene, CDR1 is LNHNV and CDR2 is YYDKDF (reference sequence). As DNA, the CDR3 is TGTGCCACCGCACCAGGGAGGATGGATGAAAAACTGTTTTTT. The encoded protein is CATAPGRMDEKLFF.

The sample holds one count of this clonotype. The rearrangement links TRBV29-1 to TRBJ1-3, with 10 bases fitting TRBD1. The CDR3 has 16 residues. V trimming: 8 bases; J trimming: 0 bases; junction bases outside the gene matches: 10. Germline values: CDR1 SQVTM, CDR2 ANQGSEA. The CDR3 DNA reads TGCAGCTTAGGCCGGGACAGGGGTTACTCTGGAAACACCATATATTTT. It encodes CSLGRDRGYSGNTIYF. Full variable domain (outside the CDR3, taken from reference TRBV29-1 and TRBJ1-3): SAVISQKPSRDICQRGTSLTIQCQVDSQVTMMFWYRQQPGQSLTLIATANQGSEATYESGFVIDKFPISRPNLTFSTLTVSNMSPEDSSIYLCSLGRDRGYSGNTIYFGEGSWLTVV.

The J gene is TRBJ1-4, the V gene TRBV10-2; 10 bases are shared with TRBD1. Trimming took 4 bases from V and 10 from J; bases not matched to a gene: 6. From germline, CDR1 is WSHSY and CDR2 SAAADI. This CDR3 is built from 14 residues. The CDR3 sequence: CASSAGTGEGKLFF. CDR3 coding DNA: TGCGCCAGCAGTGCCGGGACAGGGGAAGGAAAACTGTTTTTT.

The rearrangement joins TRBV6-5 to TRBJ1-2, with 8 bases fitting TRBD1. Trimming cost V 9 bases and J 2 bases; bases outside gene matches: 11. This CDR3 has 15 amino acids. CDR1 and CDR2 (germline): MNHEY, SVGAGI. In DNA form, the CDR3 reads TGTGCCAGTTGGGCGACCGGACAGGGAAACTATGGCTACACCTTC. Translated, it gives CASWATGQGNYGYTF.

The chain is built from TRBV10-1 and TRBJ2-3, with D possibly being TRBD2 (5 bases). Germline CDR1 is WNHNN and CDR2 is SYGVQD (reference sequence). Trimming shortened V by 6 bases and J by 1 base, and 11 bases separated the two germline ends. The CDR3 loop spans 14 amino acids. The CDR3 loop is CASSGVEGTDTQYF. The CDR3 DNA is TGCGCCAGCAGCGGGGTAGAGGGCACAGATACGCAGTATTTT.

In its sample, this clonotype was seen a few times. This chain links TRBV5-5 with TRBJ2-7; D call uncertain. This CDR3 region has 14 residues. CDR1 SGHKS and CDR2 YYEKEE come from the germline V gene (reference sequence). The V end was cut by 0 bases, the J end by 5 bases, with 12 bases between. The DNA of the CDR3 is TGTGCCAGCAGCTTGGACGGGTCCCGGGACGAGCAGTACTTC. This codes for CASSLDGSRDEQYF.

This clonotype appeared many times. The genes are TRBV20-1 and TRBJ1-4; no clear D gene. This CDR3 region has 12 residues. Germline loops: CDR1 DFQATT, CDR2 SNEGSKA (reference sequence). With 5 bases removed from V and 4 bases from J, the gap between germline ends came to 8 bases. CDR3 amino acids: CSAASNNEKLFF. CDR3 sequence (DNA): TGCAGTGCTGCTAGTAATAATGAAAAACTGTTTTTT.

This clonotype was observed many times. The genes are TRBV7-2 and TRBJ2-7; no clear D. CDR1 is SGHTA and CDR2 is FQGNSA in the germline V gene. The CDR3 runs to 12 residues. Trimming took 3 bases from V and 5 from J, leaving 8 bases between them. In DNA form, the CDR3 reads TGTGCCAGCAGCTTCTATAGGGACGAGCAGTACTTC. Translating it yields CASSFYRDEQYF.

This chain uses TRBV14 with TRBJ2-5, with D possibly being TRBD2 (6 bases). Trimming took 8 bases from V and 4 from J, leaving 17 bases between them. CDR3 length: 14 residues. Looked up from germline, CDR1 is SGHDN and CDR2 is FVKESK. DNA for the CDR3: TGTGCCAGCCCCCGGGGGAGGAAGGGAGAGACCCAGTACTTC. This codes for CASPRGRKGETQYF.

V is TRBV5-1 and J is TRBJ1-4, with D possibly being TRBD1 (6 bases). V dropped 1 base and J dropped 6 bases, with 10 bases sitting between them. CDR3 length equals 14 residues. Germline CDR1 and CDR2: SGHRS and YFSETQ. The CDR3 sequence is CASSLYHRDEKLFF. CDR3 nucleotides: TGCGCCAGCAGCTTGTATCACAGGGATGAAAAACTGTTTTTT.

This clonotype was picked up a small number of times. The chain joins TRBV5-8 to TRBJ1-2; TRBD1 is a possible D gene (5 bases). This CDR3 has 14 residues. Germline CDR1 is SGHTS and CDR2 is YDEGEE. Trimming removed 3 bases from V and 1 base from J, with 10 bases in between. In nucleotides, the CDR3 is TGTGCCAGCAGCTGGGACGGATATAACTATGGCTACACCTTC. Its translation is CASSWDGYNYGYTF.

This clonotype was recorded many times. The chain is built from TRBV7-9 and TRBJ1-5; no clear D. The length of the CDR3 is 13 residues. CDR1 and CDR2 from the germline V gene are SEHNR and FQNEAQ (reference sequence). The V and J ends lost 2 bases and 4 bases respectively, with 6 bases between them. As DNA, the CDR3 is TGTGCCAGCAGCTTACGGGTTAATCAGCCCCAGCATTTT. Translation: CASSLRVNQPQHF.

The chain employs TRBV5-1 and TRBJ1-1; no firm D call. CDR1 and CDR2 (germline): SGHRS, YFSETQ. The CDR3 covers 14 residues. Trimming pared 4 bases from V and 5 bases from J, leaving 15 bases between. CDR3 residues: CASSQRFAGTEAFF. CDR3 bases: TGCGCCAGCAGCCAACGGTTTGCGGGGACTGAAGCTTTCTTT.

This clonotype was observed once. The chain employs TRBV24-1 and TRBJ2-5; the match to TRBD2 covers 15 bases. The CDR3 runs to 16 residues. Germline V CDR1 and CDR2: KGHDR, SFDVKD. Losses at the gene ends were 4 bases for V and 5 bases for J; bases not matched to a gene: 4. DNA of the CDR3: TGTGCCACCAGTGAGCCGGGACTAGCGGGAGGTGAGACCCAGTACTTC. It translates to CATSEPGLAGGETQYF.

J is TRBJ1-5 and V is TRBV29-1; D is undetermined. Germline loops: CDR1 SQVTM, CDR2 ANQGSEA. This CDR3 has 12 residues. V gave up 2 bases and J gave up 5 bases, with 7 bases separating them. The CDR3 loop is CSVEPPDQPQHF. The CDR3 nucleotides read TGCAGCGTTGAACCTCCGGATCAGCCCCAGCATTTT.

This clonotype appeared once. The chain employs TRBV15 and TRBJ1-4; tentative D call: TRBD1 (6 bases). V lost 1 base, J lost 7 bases, and 13 bases lay in between. The CDR3 loop spans 15 amino acids. Looked up from germline, CDR1 is LNHNV and CDR2 is YYDKDF (reference sequence). CDR3 amino acids: CATSRGGGAGEKLFF. The DNA of the CDR3 is TGTGCCACCAGCAGAGGTGGGGGCGCGGGTGAAAAACTGTTTTTT.

The chain links TRBV2 to TRBJ1-1, with D maybe TRBD1 (5 bases). Trimming shortened V by 8 bases and J by 1 base, and 17 bases separated the two germline ends. Germline CDR1 is SNHLY and CDR2 is FYNNEI. The CDR3 extends over 15 amino acids. The CDR3 DNA reads TGTGCCAGCGGGGGACTAGCGGACAAGAACACTGAAGCTTTCTTT. This gives the protein CASGGLADKNTEAFF.

This clonotype showed up many times. V usage is TRBV9 and J usage is TRBJ1-3; D is perhaps TRBD1 (5 bases). This CDR3 has 12 amino acids. CDR1 is SGDLS, CDR2 YYNGEE, per germline. The CDR3 reads CAGEGPGNTIYF. The CDR3, as DNA: TGTGCAGGAGAGGGGCCTGGAAACACCATATATTTT.

This clonotype occurred a few times. The rearrangement links TRBV2 to TRBJ1-1; 8 bases line up with TRBD1. The CDR3 length is 14 residues. The trim removed 3 bases at V and 10 bases at J, leaving 10 bases unmatched. Germline V gene lookup returns CDR1 SNHLY and CDR2 FYNNEI. Here the CDR3 reads CASSDQRQGIRAFF. CDR3 DNA sequence: TGTGCCAGCAGTGATCAACGACAGGGGATAAGAGCTTTCTTT.